Here is one TCR beta chain with its context. Assay used: immunoSEQ multiplex PCR; TCRdb lists only in-frame clones, some missing. The sample contains 130,000 or so clones, 83% of which appear only once. These data belong to a study of blood T cell repertoires in COVID-19. Germline trimming cut 1 base from V and 2 bases from J; bases unmatched to any gene: 11. Germline CDR1 reads SGHRS; CDR2 reads YFSETQ. There are 18 residues in the CDR3. The rearrangement joins TRBV5-1 to TRBJ1-4, with TRBD1 matching 7 bases. Specimen: peripheral blood. The origin of this receptor is a man at least 80 years old with active or convalescent COVID-19. In nucleotides, the CDR3 is TGCGCCAGCAGCTTGTATAGGACAGGTTCATCGACTAATGAAAAACTGTTTTTT. This encodes CASSLYRTGSSTNEKLFF. The full variable domain, rest sourced from reference TRBV5-1 and TRBJ1-4, is KAGVTQTPRYLIKTRGQQVTLSCSPISGHRSVSWYQQTPGQGLQFLFEYFSETQRNKGNFPGRFSGRQFSNSRSEMNVSTLELGDSALYLCASSLYRTGSSTNEKLFFGSGTQLSVL.